This T cell receptor beta chain is drawn from a study of T cells in Graves' hyperthyroidism and ophthalmopathy. In the study overall: Sampling of peripheral blood happened at initial diagnosis, prior to any treatment. Study findings and constraints: The model's output predicted ophthalmopathy at a median of 6.5 months prior to onset. Blood held most thyroid clonotypes expanded above 0.001 frequency.

The CDR3 is 14 amino acids. Germline trimming cut 3 bases from V and 5 bases from J; bases unmatched to any gene: 7. The germline V gene has CDR1 SGDLS and CDR2 YYNGEE. Clinical Activity Scores of at least 3, NOSPECS grades of at least 4 and durations under 3 months characterized ophthalmopathy patients. The table lists this clonotype with a few counts. Its specificity is not known. Amplification yielded TCR beta CDR3 regions, with RNA transcripts as the source. HTBI primers were the set used in a first-round RT-PCR of the TCR CDR3. TCRdb analysed the multiplex PCR reads with MiXCR anew, one entry per CDR3 protein. Of 350,000 to 400,000 distinct CDR3 sequences listed, less than 20% are singletons.

The V gene is TRBV9, the J gene TRBJ2-5; 7 bases are a match to TRBD2. Input material: blood. This clonotype was sampled from a man aged 18 to 29 with Graves' ophthalmopathy. As DNA, the CDR3 is TGTGCCAGCAGCGGGGGCGGGGGAGTGGAGACCCAGTACTTC. It specifies CASSGGGGVETQYF. The full variable domain, with the rest looked up from reference TRBV9 and TRBJ2-5, is DSGVTQTPKHLITATGQRVTLRCSPRSGDLSVYWYQQSLDQGLQFLIQYYNGEERAKGNILERFSAQQFPDLHSELNLSSLELGDSALYFCASSGGGGVETQYFGPGTRLLVL.